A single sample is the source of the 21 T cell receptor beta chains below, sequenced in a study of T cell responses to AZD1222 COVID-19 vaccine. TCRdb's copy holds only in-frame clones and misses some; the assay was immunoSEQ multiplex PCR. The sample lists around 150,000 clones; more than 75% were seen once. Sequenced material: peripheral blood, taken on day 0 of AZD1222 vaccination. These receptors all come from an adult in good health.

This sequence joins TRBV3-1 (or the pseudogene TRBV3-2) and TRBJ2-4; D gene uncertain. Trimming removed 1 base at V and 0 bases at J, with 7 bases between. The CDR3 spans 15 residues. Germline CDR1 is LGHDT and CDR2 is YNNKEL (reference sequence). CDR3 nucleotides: TGTGCCAGCAGCCAAGGAGCAAGAGCCAAAAACATTCAGTACTTC. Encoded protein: CASSQGARAKNIQYF.

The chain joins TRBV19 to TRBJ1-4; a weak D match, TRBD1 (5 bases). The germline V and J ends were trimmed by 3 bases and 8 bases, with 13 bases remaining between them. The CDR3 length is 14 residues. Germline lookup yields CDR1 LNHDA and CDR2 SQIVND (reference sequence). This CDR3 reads CASSIGQGREKLFF. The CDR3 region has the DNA TGTGCCAGTAGTATTGGCCAGGGAAGGGAAAAACTGTTTTTT.

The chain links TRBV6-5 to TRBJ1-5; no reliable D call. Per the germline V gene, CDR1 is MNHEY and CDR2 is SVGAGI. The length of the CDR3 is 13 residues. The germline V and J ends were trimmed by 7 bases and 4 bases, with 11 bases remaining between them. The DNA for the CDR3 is TGTGCCAGCACCAAACAAGGGAATCAGCCCCAGCATTTT. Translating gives CASTKQGNQPQHF.

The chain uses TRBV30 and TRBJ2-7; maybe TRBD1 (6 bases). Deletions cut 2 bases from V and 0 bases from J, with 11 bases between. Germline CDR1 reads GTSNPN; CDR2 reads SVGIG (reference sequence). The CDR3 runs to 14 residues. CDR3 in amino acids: CAWSKRGISYEQYF. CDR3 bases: TGTGCCTGGAGTAAAAGGGGGATCTCCTACGAGCAGTACTTC.

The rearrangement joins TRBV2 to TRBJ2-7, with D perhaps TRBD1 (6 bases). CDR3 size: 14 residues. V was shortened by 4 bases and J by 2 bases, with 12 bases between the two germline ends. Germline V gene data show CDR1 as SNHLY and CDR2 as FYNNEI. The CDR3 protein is CASSAEQGAYEQYF. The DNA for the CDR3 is TGTGCCAGCAGTGCAGAACAGGGAGCCTACGAGCAGTACTTC.

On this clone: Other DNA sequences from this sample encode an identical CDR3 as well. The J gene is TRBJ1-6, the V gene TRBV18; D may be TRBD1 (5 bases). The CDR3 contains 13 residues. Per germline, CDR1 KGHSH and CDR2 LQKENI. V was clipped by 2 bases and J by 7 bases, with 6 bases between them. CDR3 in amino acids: CASSPDRNSPLHF. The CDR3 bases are TGTGCCAGCTCACCAGACAGAAATTCACCCCTCCACTTT.

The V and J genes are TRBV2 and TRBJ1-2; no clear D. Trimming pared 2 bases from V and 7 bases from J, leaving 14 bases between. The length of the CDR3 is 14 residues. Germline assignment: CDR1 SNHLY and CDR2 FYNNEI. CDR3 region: CASSELTISVGYTF. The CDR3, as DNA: TGTGCCAGCAGTGAACTCACGATATCGGTTGGCTACACCTTC.

The CDR3 DNA reads as TGTGCCAGCAGGGGGGGACAGGGCTACTATGGCTACACCTTC. As protein: CASRGGQGYYGYTF. The V gene is TRBV27, the J gene TRBJ1-2; 9 nucleotides match TRBD1. The CDR3 sequence is 14 residues long. Trimming at V came to 6 bases and at J to 3 bases, leaving 5 bases not matched to a gene. The germline CDR1 and CDR2 sequences are MNHEY and SMNVEV (reference sequence).

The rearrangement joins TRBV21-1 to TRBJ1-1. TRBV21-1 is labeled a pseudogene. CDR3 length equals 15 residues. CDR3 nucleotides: TGTGCCAGCAGCAAAATTCAGCTGGGGGGGACTGAAGCTTTCTTT. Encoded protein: CASSKIQLGGTEAFF.

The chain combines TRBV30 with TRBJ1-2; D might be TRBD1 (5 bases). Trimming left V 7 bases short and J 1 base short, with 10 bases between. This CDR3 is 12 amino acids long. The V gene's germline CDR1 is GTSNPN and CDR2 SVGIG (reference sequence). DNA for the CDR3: TGTGCCTACCTAGGGGATAACTATGGCTACACCTTC. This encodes CAYLGDNYGYTF.

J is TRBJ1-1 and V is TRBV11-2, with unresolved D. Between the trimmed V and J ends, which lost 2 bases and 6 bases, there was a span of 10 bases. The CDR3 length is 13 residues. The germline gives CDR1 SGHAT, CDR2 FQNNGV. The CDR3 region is CASSLIPGSEAFF. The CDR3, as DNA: TGTGCCAGCAGCTTAATACCTGGGTCTGAAGCTTTCTTT.

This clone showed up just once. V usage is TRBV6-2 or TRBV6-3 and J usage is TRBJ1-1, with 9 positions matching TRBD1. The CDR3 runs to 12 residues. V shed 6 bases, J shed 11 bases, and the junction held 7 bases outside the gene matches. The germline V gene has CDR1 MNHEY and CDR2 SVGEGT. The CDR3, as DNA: TGTGCCAGCAGCAAGTGGACAGGGGCGGCTTTCTTT. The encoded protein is CASSKWTGAAFF.

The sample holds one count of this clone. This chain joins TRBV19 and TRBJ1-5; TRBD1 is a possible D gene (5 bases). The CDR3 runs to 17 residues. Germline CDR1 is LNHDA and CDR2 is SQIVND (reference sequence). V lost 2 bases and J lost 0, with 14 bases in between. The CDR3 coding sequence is TGTGCCAGTAGTATAAGGGGTACCGGGACTAGCAATCAGCCCCAGCATTTT. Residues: CASSIRGTGTSNQPQHF. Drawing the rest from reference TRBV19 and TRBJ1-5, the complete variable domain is DGGITQSPKYLFRKEGQNVTLSCEQNLNHDAMYWYRQDPGQGLRLIYYSQIVNDFQKGDIAEGYSVSREKKESFPLTVTSAQKNPTAFYLCASSIRGTGTSNQPQHFGDGTRLSIL.

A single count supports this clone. CDR3 sequence: CATSDESGLGYTF. CDR3 nucleotide sequence: TGTGCCACCAGTGACGAGTCAGGGCTTGGCTACACCTTC. The chain couples TRBV24-1 to TRBJ1-2; a possible D gene is TRBD1 (5 bases). The CDR3 loop spans 13 amino acids. V lost 4 bases and J 7 bases, leaving 12 bases between the germline ends. From germline, CDR1 is KGHDR and CDR2 SFDVKD.

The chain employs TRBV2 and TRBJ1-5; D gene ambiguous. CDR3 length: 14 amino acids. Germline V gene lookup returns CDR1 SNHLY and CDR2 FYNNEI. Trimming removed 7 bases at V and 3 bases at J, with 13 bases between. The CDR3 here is CASTLEITNQPQHF. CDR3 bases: TGTGCCAGCACCTTAGAGATCACCAATCAGCCCCAGCATTTT.

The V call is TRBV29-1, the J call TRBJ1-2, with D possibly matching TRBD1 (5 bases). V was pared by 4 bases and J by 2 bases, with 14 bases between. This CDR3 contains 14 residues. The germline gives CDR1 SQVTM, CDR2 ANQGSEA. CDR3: CSVARRGSNYGYTF. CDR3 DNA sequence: TGCAGCGTTGCCCGACGGGGGTCGAACTATGGCTACACCTTC.

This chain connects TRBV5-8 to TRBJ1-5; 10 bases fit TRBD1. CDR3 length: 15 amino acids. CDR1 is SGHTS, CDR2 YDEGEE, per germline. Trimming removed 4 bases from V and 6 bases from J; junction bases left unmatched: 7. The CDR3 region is CASSQDRGTFQPQHF. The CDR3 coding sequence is TGTGCCAGCAGCCAGGACAGGGGGACGTTTCAGCCCCAGCATTTT.

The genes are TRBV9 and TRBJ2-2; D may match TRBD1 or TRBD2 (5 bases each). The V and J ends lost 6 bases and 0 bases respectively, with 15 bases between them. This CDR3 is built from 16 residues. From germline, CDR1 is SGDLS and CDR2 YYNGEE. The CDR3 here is CASTAEGTANTGELFF. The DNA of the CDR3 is TGTGCCAGCACAGCAGAAGGGACGGCGAACACCGGGGAGCTGTTTTTT.

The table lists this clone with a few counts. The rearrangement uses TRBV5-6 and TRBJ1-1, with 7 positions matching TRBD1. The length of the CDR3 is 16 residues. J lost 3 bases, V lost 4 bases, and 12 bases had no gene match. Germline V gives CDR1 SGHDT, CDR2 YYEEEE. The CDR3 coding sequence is TGTGCCAGCAGCAAATCATTCATAACAGGGGACACTGAAGCTTTCTTT. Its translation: CASSKSFITGDTEAFF. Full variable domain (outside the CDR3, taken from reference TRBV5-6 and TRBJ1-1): DAGVTQSPTHLIKTRGQQVTLRCSPKSGHDTVSWYQQALGQGPQFIFQYYEEEERQRGNFPDRFSGHQFPNYSSELNVNALLLGDSALYLCASSKSFITGDTEAFFGQGTRLTVV.

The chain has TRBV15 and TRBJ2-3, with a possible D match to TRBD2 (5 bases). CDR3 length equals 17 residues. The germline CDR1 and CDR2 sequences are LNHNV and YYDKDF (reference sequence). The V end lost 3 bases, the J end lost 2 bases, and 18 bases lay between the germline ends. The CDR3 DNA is TGTGCCACCAGCAGCGAACCCCCGGGGTCCCCCACAGATACGCAGTATTTT. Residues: CATSSEPPGSPTDTQYF.

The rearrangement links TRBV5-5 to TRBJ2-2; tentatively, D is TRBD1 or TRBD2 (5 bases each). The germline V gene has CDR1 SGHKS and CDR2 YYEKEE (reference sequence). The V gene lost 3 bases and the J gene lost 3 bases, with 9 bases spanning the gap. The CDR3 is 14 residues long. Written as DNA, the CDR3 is TGTGCCAGCAGCTCGGGACCTCACACCGGGGAGCTGTTTTTT. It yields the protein CASSSGPHTGELFF. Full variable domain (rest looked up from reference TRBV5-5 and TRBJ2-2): DAGVTQSPTHLIKTRGQQVTLRCSPISGHKSVSWYQQVLGQGPQFIFQYYEKEERGRGNFPDRFSARQFPNYSSELNVNALLLGDSALYLCASSSGPHTGELFFGEGSRLTVL.